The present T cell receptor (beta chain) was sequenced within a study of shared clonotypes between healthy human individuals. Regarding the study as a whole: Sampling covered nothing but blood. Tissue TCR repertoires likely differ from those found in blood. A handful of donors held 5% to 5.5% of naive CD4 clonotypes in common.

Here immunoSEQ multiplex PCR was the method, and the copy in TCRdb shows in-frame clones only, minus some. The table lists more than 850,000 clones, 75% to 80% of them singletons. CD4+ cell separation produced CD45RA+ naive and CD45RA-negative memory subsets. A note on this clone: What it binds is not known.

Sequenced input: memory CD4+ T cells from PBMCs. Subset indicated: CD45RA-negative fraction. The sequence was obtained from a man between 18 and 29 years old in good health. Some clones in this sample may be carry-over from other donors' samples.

CDR3 DNA sequence: TGTGCCAGCAGTTTATGGACCCTGGGGACAGATACGCAGTATTTT. Translating gives CASSLWTLGTDTQYF. The genes are TRBV28 and TRBJ2-3; D gene unclear. The V and J ends lost 0 bases and 3 bases respectively, with 10 bases between them. This CDR3 is 15 amino acids long. Germline CDR1 MDHEN, CDR2 SYDVKM.